Shown below are 20 T cell receptor beta chains from a single sample sequenced in a study of shared clonotypes between healthy human individuals. Data came from immunoSEQ multiplex PCR; TCRdb stores just in-frame clones and leaves some out. The table shows roughly 1 million clones, with approximately 80% occurring only once. The sample consisted of memory CD4+ T cells from PBMCs. Subset of the sample: CD45RA-negative fraction. These receptors were obtained from a man younger than 35 in good health. Some clones in this sample may be carry-over from other donors' samples.

The genes are TRBV4-1 and TRBJ1-2; possible D gene TRBD1, 6 bases. V was shortened by 1 base and J by 10 bases, with 19 bases between the two germline ends. From germline, CDR1 is MGHRA and CDR2 YSYEKL. The length of the CDR3 is 15 residues. CDR3 DNA sequence: TGCGCCAGCAGCCAAGGGCAGGGAGGACAGTCGGACTACACCTTC. This gives the protein CASSQGQGGQSDYTF.

This chain connects TRBV27 to TRBJ1-2, with D maybe TRBD1 (6 bases). Trimming shortened V by 10 bases and J by 3 bases, and 12 bases separated the two germline ends. CDR1 and CDR2 (germline): MNHEY, SMNVEV (reference sequence). This CDR3 has 12 amino acids. The CDR3 loop reads CAIYRVDYGYTF. The CDR3 DNA sequence: TGTGCCATCTACAGGGTCGACTATGGCTACACCTTC.

This clone was found a few times. This sequence joins TRBV18 and TRBJ2-1; D unresolved. This CDR3 has 12 residues. V lost 5 bases and J lost 7, with 9 bases in between. CDR1 and CDR2 from the germline V gene are KGHSH and LQKENI. In DNA form, the CDR3 reads TGTGCCAGCTCAGACACCAGGAATGAGCAGTTCTTC. It specifies CASSDTRNEQFF.

This chain connects TRBV4-2 to TRBJ1-1; a possible D gene is TRBD1 (5 bases). V was pared by 0 bases and J by 1 base, with 12 bases between. Germline V gene lookup returns CDR1 LGHNA and CDR2 YNFKEQ. CDR3 length equals 16 residues. The CDR3 is CASSQDTQASNTEAFF. In DNA, the CDR3 is TGTGCCAGCAGCCAAGATACACAGGCCTCGAACACTGAAGCTTTCTTT.

The V gene is TRBV5-4, the J gene TRBJ2-1; possibly TRBD2 for D (6 bases). In germline, CDR1 is SGHNT, CDR2 YYREEE (reference sequence). Trimming pared 0 bases from V and 7 bases from J, leaving 20 bases between. CDR3 length equals 17 residues. The CDR3 sequence: CASSLVGGLGIGNEQFF. CDR3 DNA: TGTGCCAGCAGCTTGGTGGGGGGTCTAGGCATCGGAAATGAGCAGTTCTTC. The whole variable domain, remainder taken from reference TRBV5-4 and TRBJ2-1, is ETGVTQSPTHLIKTRGQQVTLRCSSQSGHNTVSWYQQALGQGPQFIFQYYREEENGRGNFPPRFSGLQFPNYSSELNVNALELDDSALYLCASSLVGGLGIGNEQFFGPGTRLTVL.

This clone was seen more than once but under ten times. The sample holds other DNA sequences that translate to the same CDR3. This chain links TRBV20-1 with TRBJ2-7; D might be TRBD1 or TRBD2, each matching 5 bases. Germline V gene sequence: CDR1 DFQATT, CDR2 SNEGSKA (reference sequence). The CDR3 runs to 11 residues. This chain's CDR3 is CSGTDSYEQYF. The CDR3 region has the DNA TGCAGCGGGACGGACTCCTACGAGCAGTACTTC.

The V call is TRBV7-3, the J call TRBJ2-1; 11 bases match TRBD2. Germline loops: CDR1 SGHTA, CDR2 FQGTGA. The CDR3 extends over 17 amino acids. J was trimmed by 4 bases and V by 1 base; bases with no gene match: 6. CDR3 in DNA: TGTGCCAGCAGCTTAAGTCCGGGACTAGCGGTTTACAATGAGCAGTTCTTC. As protein: CASSLSPGLAVYNEQFF.

CDR3 coding DNA: TGTGCCAGCAGTTACGATGGACAGCACTATGGCTACACCTTC. Encoded protein: CASSYDGQHYGYTF. The chain has TRBV6-5 and TRBJ1-2, with D perhaps TRBD1 (6 bases). The CDR3 is 14 residues long. Germline V lookup: CDR1 MNHEY, CDR2 SVGAGI. V was cut by 2 bases and J by 3 bases, with 10 bases left in between.

This chain uses TRBV14 with TRBJ2-5; no definite D call. The CDR3 totals 15 residues. Trimming cost V 0 bases and J 5 bases, with 13 bases left between them. The germline V gene encodes CDR1 SGHDN and CDR2 FVKESK. The CDR3 region has the DNA TGTGCCAGCAGCCAAGATCGGCAGATTTGGGAGACCCAGTACTTC. Amino acids: CASSQDRQIWETQYF.

The chain is built from TRBV5-4 and TRBJ2-1, with a possible D match to TRBD2 (5 bases). V was shortened by 1 base and J by 4 bases, with 18 bases between the two germline ends. Germline loops: CDR1 SGHNT, CDR2 YYREEE (reference sequence). CDR3 size: 17 residues. The CDR3 here is CASSLPSGIPTYNEQFF. Written as DNA, the CDR3 is TGTGCCAGCAGCTTGCCTTCCGGGATCCCAACTTACAATGAGCAGTTCTTC.

This chain links TRBV5-1 with TRBJ1-5, with a possible D match to TRBD1 (5 bases). Trimming cost V 4 bases and J 4 bases, with 12 bases left between them. The CDR3 contains 14 residues. Germline lookup yields CDR1 SGHRS and CDR2 YFSETQ. The CDR3 DNA is TGCGCCAGCAGCACCATGGGGGGGAATCAGCCCCAGCATTTT. Its translation: CASSTMGGNQPQHF.

This chain connects TRBV6-6 to TRBJ2-1, with 12 bases lining up with TRBD2. The CDR3 sequence is 15 residues long. With V trimmed by 4 bases and J by 5 bases, 3 bases remained unmatched. In germline, CDR1 is MNHNY, CDR2 SVGAGI (reference sequence). The chain's CDR3 is CASSSSGRAHNEQFF. CDR3 DNA sequence: TGTGCCAGCAGTTCTAGCGGGAGGGCCCACAATGAGCAGTTCTTC.

The rearrangement links TRBV18 to TRBJ2-7; 9 positions agree with TRBD1. CDR3 length equals 14 residues. Per germline, CDR1 KGHSH and CDR2 LQKENI. V shed 0 bases, J shed 6 bases, and the junction held 3 bases outside the gene matches. CDR3: CASSPPGQGTEQYF. The CDR3 region has the DNA TGTGCCAGCTCACCACCGGGACAGGGTACCGAGCAGTACTTC.

The J gene is TRBJ2-2, the V gene TRBV5-1; the D gene is possibly TRBD2 (6 bases). Germline CDR1 SGHRS, CDR2 YFSETQ. V was clipped by 0 bases and J by 6 bases, with 18 bases between them. The CDR3 is made up of 17 amino acids. CDR3 coding DNA: TGCGCCAGCAGCTTGGCCAGTTCGGGGGTTTTGTCCGGGGAGCTGTTTTTT. It is translated as CASSLASSGVLSGELFF.

This chain connects TRBV7-2 to TRBJ2-6, with TRBD1 matching 8 bases. Trimming took 6 bases from V and 2 from J; bases not matched to a gene: 9. Germline values: CDR1 SGHTA, CDR2 FQGNSA. CDR3 length: 17 residues. In DNA form, the CDR3 reads TGTGCCAGCAGTGCTACCAGGGGGCGACCTGGGGCCAACGTCCTGACTTTC. This codes for CASSATRGRPGANVLTF. The full variable domain, with the rest looked up from reference TRBV7-2 and TRBJ2-6, is GAGVSQSPSNKVTEKGKDVELRCDPISGHTALYWYRQSLGQGLEFLIYFQGNSAPDKSGLPSDRFSAERTGGSVSTLTIQRTQQEDSAVYLCASSATRGRPGANVLTFGAGSRLTVL.

This clone was picked up a small number of times. The V call is TRBV28, the J call TRBJ2-5, with D perhaps matching TRBD1 or TRBD2 (5 bases each). The V end was cut by 6 bases, the J end by 5 bases, with 13 bases between. Germline CDR1 and CDR2: MDHEN and SYDVKM. The CDR3 runs 13 residues. CDR3 in DNA: TGTGCCAGCAGGGGGGTCGGGATTGAGACCCAGTACTTC. Residues: CASRGVGIETQYF.

This clone came up once. This chain uses TRBV27 with TRBJ1-1; TRBD1 matches at 7 bases. Germline values: CDR1 MNHEY, CDR2 SMNVEV (reference sequence). CDR3 size: 13 residues. J lost 6 bases, V lost 5 bases, and 6 bases had no gene match. This CDR3 is CASSISGQAEAFF. The CDR3 region has the DNA TGTGCCAGCAGTATCTCTGGACAGGCTGAAGCTTTCTTT.

The chain has TRBV28 and TRBJ1-3; D not certain. This CDR3 region has 15 residues. Germline CDR1 and CDR2: MDHEN and SYDVKM. Trimming pared 7 bases from V and 0 bases from J, leaving 13 bases between. This chain's CDR3 is CASIQTRDSGNTIYF. CDR3 DNA sequence: TGTGCCAGCATTCAGACAAGGGACTCTGGAAACACCATATATTTT.

The chain combines TRBV6-6 with TRBJ1-4; 9 nucleotides line up with TRBD1. The V gene end was trimmed by 6 bases and the J gene end by 8 bases; junction bases not matched to a gene: 13. CDR3 length: 16 amino acids. From germline, CDR1 is MNHNY and CDR2 SVGAGI (reference sequence). The CDR3 sequence is CASSDDRGALREKLFF. DNA for the CDR3: TGTGCCAGCAGCGATGACAGGGGGGCGCTTCGAGAAAAACTGTTTTTT.

The chain couples TRBV19 to TRBJ2-1, with 10 bases fitting TRBD2. The CDR3 has 14 amino acids. CDR1 is LNHDA and CDR2 is SQIVND in the germline V gene (reference sequence). Losses at the gene ends were 5 bases for V and 7 bases for J; bases not matched to a gene: 5. The CDR3 protein is CASSVPSGGNEQFF. The CDR3 DNA sequence: TGTGCCAGTAGTGTGCCTAGCGGGGGTAATGAGCAGTTCTTC.